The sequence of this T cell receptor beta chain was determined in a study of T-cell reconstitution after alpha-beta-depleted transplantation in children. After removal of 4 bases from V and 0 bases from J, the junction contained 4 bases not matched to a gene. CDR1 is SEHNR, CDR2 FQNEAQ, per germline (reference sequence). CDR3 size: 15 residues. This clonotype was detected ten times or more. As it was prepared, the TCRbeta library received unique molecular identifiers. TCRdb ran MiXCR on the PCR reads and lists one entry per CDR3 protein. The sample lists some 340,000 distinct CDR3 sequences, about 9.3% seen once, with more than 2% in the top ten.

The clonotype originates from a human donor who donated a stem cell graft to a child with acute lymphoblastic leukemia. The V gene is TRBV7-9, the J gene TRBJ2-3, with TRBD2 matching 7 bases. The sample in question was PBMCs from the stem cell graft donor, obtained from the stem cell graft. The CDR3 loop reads CASSWTRFSTDTQYF. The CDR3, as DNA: TGTGCCAGCAGCTGGACTAGGTTTAGCACAGATACGCAGTATTTT.